This record looks at one T cell receptor beta chain sequence and its context. Its antigen remains unidentified. This sample is part of a study of cytomegalovirus exposure and HLA in healthy donors. The trim removed 5 bases at V and 8 bases at J, leaving 22 bases unmatched. The CDR3 is 19 residues long. CDR1 is SGHVS, CDR2 FQNEAQ, per germline. PCR was performed using 60 Vbeta and 13 Jbeta primers. Measured with immunoSEQ multiplex PCR; TCRdb has only the in-frame clones, and not every one. The sample has about 150,000 clones; roughly 78% are singletons. Study conclusions and caveats: Presence/absence analyses treated sequencing depth as roughly uniform across donors. TCR beta V- and J-gene trimming was later associated with a missense DCLRE1C variant. Accounts indicate the classifier identified cytomegalovirus status with strong specificity and sensitivity.

Nominally healthy donors were sampled, though unrecorded immune exposures were likely. The sequence was collected from a man aged 50 or older in good health and CMV-seropositive. The V call is TRBV7-8, the J call TRBJ2-4; 9 bases map to TRBD2. Sample: PBMCs. CDR3 protein: CASSPPGLLAGVWMDIQYF. DNA for the CDR3: TGTGCCAGCAGCCCCCCGGGATTGTTAGCGGGAGTCTGGATGGACATTCAGTACTTC. Together with reference TRBV7-8 and TRBJ2-4, the CDR3 gives the full variable domain: GAGVSQSPRYKVAKRGQDVALRCDPISGHVSLFWYQQALGQGPEFLTYFQNEAQLDKSGLPSDRFFAERPEGSVSTLKIQRTQQEDSAVYLCASSPPGLLAGVWMDIQYFGAGTRLSVL.